Shown below are 21 T cell receptor beta chains from a single sample sequenced in a study of tumor and adjacent non-tumor tissue in lung cancer. No cell sorting was done before RNA was extracted from the tissue. More than 3 cm separated this lung sample from the edge of the tumor. The library came from three nested PCR rounds adapted from ARM-PCR protocols. Using its own MiXCR run on the multiplex PCR reads, TCRdb lists one record per CDR3 protein. The data show some 47,000 distinct CDR3 sequences, roughly 60% seen once. The sequencing input was distant non-tumor lung tissue. The receptors here all came from a woman aged 40 to 55 with non-small cell lung cancer.

As concerns this clonotype: A much larger clone lies a single base off, so this may be a read error. The chain joins TRBV28 to TRBJ1-4; 7 positions agree with TRBD1. The CDR3 totals 17 residues. J lost 2 bases, V lost 8 bases, and 14 bases had no gene match. Germline assignment: CDR1 MDHEN and CDR2 SYDVKM. For the CDR3, the DNA is TGTGCCAGCTGTCCGAGACTACGCAGGGGGACTAATGAAAAACTGTTTTTT. Translation: CASCPRLRRGTNEKLFF. Supplemented by reference TRBV28 and TRBJ1-4, the full variable domain reads DVKVTQSSRYLVKRTGEKVFLECVQDMDHENMFWYRQDPGLGLRLIYFSYDVKMKEKGDIPEGYSVSREKKERFSLILESASTNQTSMYLCASCPRLRRGTNEKLFFGSGTQLSVL.

J is TRBJ2-1 and V is TRBV6-2 or TRBV6-3, with a weak D call TRBD2 (5 bases). The CDR3 length is 16 residues. Trimming removed 10 bases from V and 10 bases from J, with 29 bases in between. CDR1 and CDR2 (germline): MNHEY, SVGEGT. CDR3 in amino acids: CAIADWEIESAGEQFF. DNA for the CDR3: TGTGCCATCGCGGACTGGGAGATAGAGTCCGCCGGCGAGCAGTTCTTC.

Note on this clonotype: A much more abundant neighbour one base away suggests this may be a read error. The V and J genes are TRBV5-1 and TRBJ2-7, with 7 bases matching TRBD1. The CDR3 is 14 residues long. The V gene end was trimmed by 7 bases and the J gene end by 4 bases; junction bases not matched to a gene: 11. Per the germline V gene, CDR1 is SGHRS and CDR2 is YFSETQ. CDR3 residues: CASRQDRNKYEQYF. In DNA form, the CDR3 reads TGCGCCAGCCGGCAGGACAGGAATAAGTACGAGCAGTACTTC.

This clonotype was seen only a few times. Possible read error: a much larger clone is one base away. The chain joins TRBV4-2 to TRBJ2-1, with 8 positions matching TRBD1. The CDR3 is 14 residues long. V gave up 3 bases and J gave up 6 bases; unmatched junction bases: 4. Germline CDR1 reads LGHNA; CDR2 reads YNFKEQ. The CDR3 DNA reads TGTGCCAGCAGCCAGGTAGACAGGGGCAATGAGCAGTTCTTC. Protein: CASSQVDRGNEQFF.

As to this clonotype: Because it lacks the conserved phenylalanine or tryptophan at the end, this CDR3 is likely a read error. The limits of the CDR3 on the DNA are not certain, so only TCRdb's listed CDR3 is given. This chain connects TRBV29-1 to TRBJ2-2. The CDR3 has 16 residues if both end residues are counted. The germline V gene encodes CDR1 SQVTM and CDR2 ANQGSEA. The chain's CDR3 is CSVERGLLANTGELFL.

The gene calls are TRBV28 and TRBJ1-5, with a weak D call TRBD1 (6 bases). The length of the CDR3 is 15 residues. Deletions cut 7 bases from V and 1 base from J, with 14 bases between. Germline V lookup: CDR1 MDHEN, CDR2 SYDVKM. CDR3 sequence reads: CASNSDRISNQPQHF. The CDR3, as DNA: TGTGCCAGCAATTCTGACAGGATCAGCAATCAGCCCCAGCATTTT.

In the case of this clonotype: The junction departs from the called germline gene at one end, perhaps through a read error. The chain employs TRBV6-6 and TRBJ2-1; D might be TRBD1 or TRBD2, each matching 5 bases. From germline, CDR1 is MNHNY and CDR2 SVGAGI (reference sequence). CDR3 length equals 16 residues. The CDR3 region is CASSYYGVALDNEQSF. As DNA, the CDR3 is TGTGCCAGCAGTTACTATGGGGTAGCGTTGGACAATGAGCAGTCCTTC.

As regards this clonotype: In this CDR3 the conserved last residue, phenylalanine or tryptophan, is missing, so a read error is likely. J is TRBJ2-7 and V is TRBV6-2 or TRBV6-3; tentative D call: TRBD1 (5 bases). The germline V gene has CDR1 MNHEY and CDR2 SVGEGT. Trimming removed 0 bases from V and 10 bases from J, with 22 bases in between. This CDR3 region has 16 residues. The CDR3 here is CASSYSSGFMSGEQYS. The CDR3 nucleotides are TGTGCCAGCAGTTACTCGTCAGGGTTTATGAGTGGTGAACAGTACTCC.

Notes on this clonotype: An end of the junction does not agree with germline; a read error may underlie this. This chain connects TRBV20-1 to TRBJ1-3; tentatively, D is TRBD1 (6 bases). The CDR3 has 15 amino acids. CDR1 DFQATT and CDR2 SNEGSKA come from the germline V gene (reference sequence). The DNA of the CDR3 is TGCAGTCCTAGAGGGCAGGGGATCTCCGGAAACACCATATATTTT. Its translation is CSPRGQGISGNTIYF.

Comment on this clonotype: Compared with germline, one end of the junction differs, possibly owing to a read error. The rearrangement uses TRBV6-1 and TRBJ2-7; TRBD1 or TRBD2 may be the D gene (5 bases each). The CDR3 is 14 amino acids. CDR1 and CDR2 (germline): MNHNS, SASEGT. CDR3 residues: CPSSESGEYGGQYF. Written as DNA, the CDR3 is TGTCCCAGCAGTGAGTCGGGCGAGTATGGGGGGCAGTACTTC.

This clonotype occurred once. A much more abundant neighbour one base away suggests this may be a read error. The chain employs TRBV5-1 and TRBJ2-1; 9 bases map to TRBD2. The germline gives CDR1 SGHRS, CDR2 YFSETQ. This CDR3 comprises 15 residues. CDR3 region: CAISSGGRGMDEQFF. CDR3 coding DNA: TGCGCCATCAGCTCAGGCGGGAGGGGGATGGATGAGCAGTTCTTC.

Of note for this clonotype: A much more abundant neighbour one base away suggests this may be a read error. The V call is TRBV5-1, the J call TRBJ2-3; D uncertain. The length of the CDR3 is 15 residues. Germline V gives CDR1 SGHRS, CDR2 YFSETQ. CDR3: CARSLSVPRRDTQYF. The CDR3 region has the DNA TGCGCCCGCAGCTTGTCTGTCCCCCGAAGGGATACGCAGTATTTT.

The gene calls are TRBV20-1 and TRBJ2-7; tentatively, D is TRBD1 or TRBD2 (6 bases each). Germline CDR1 and CDR2: DFQATT and SNEGSKA (reference sequence). Trimming removed 4 bases at V and 1 base at J, with 11 bases between. This CDR3 contains 13 residues. CDR3 region: CSAIGGGSYEQYF. CDR3 in DNA: TGCAGTGCTATTGGAGGGGGGTCCTACGAGCAGTACTTC.

On this clonotype itself: A read error may produce the germline difference seen at one junction end. The chain recombines TRBV28 with TRBJ2-7; TRBD1 agrees at 7 bases. CDR3 size: 15 residues. Germline CDR1 reads MDHEN; CDR2 reads SYDVKM. CDR3 DNA sequence: TGTGCCGGCAGTTTATCCCGACAGGGCGACTACGAGCAGTGCTTC. Translated, it gives CAGSLSRQGDYEQCF.

This clonotype was found many times. This chain connects TRBV30 to TRBJ2-3, with D possibly TRBD2 on 5 matching bases. The CDR3 has 12 residues. V lost 4 bases and J lost 4, with 9 bases in between. Germline V gene lookup returns CDR1 GTSNPN and CDR2 SVGIG (reference sequence). The CDR3 DNA reads TGTGCCTGGAAGCAGGAGGCAGATACGCAGTATTTT. It is translated as CAWKQEADTQYF.

About this clonotype itself: This likely comes from a read error, as the CDR3 has no conserved phenylalanine or tryptophan at its end. CDR3 residues: CASSSTGVEAFL. The DNA of the CDR3 is TGTGCCAGCAGCTCGACAGGAGTTGAAGCTTTCTTA. The V call is TRBV5-6, the J call TRBJ1-1; weak D call: TRBD1 (6 bases). CDR1 is SGHDT, CDR2 YYEEEE, per germline. The CDR3 spans 12 residues. V lost 3 bases, J lost 7 bases, and 10 bases lay in between.

This clonotype was picked up one time. At one of its ends the junction is not consistent with the germline gene, which may arise from a read error. The V call is TRBV11-2, the J call TRBJ2-6; D is ambiguous. Germline CDR1 reads SGHAT; CDR2 reads FQNNGV. There are 16 residues in the CDR3. The CDR3 sequence is CASSWSELSVANDLTF. The DNA for the CDR3 is TGTGCCAGCAGCTGGTCAGAGCTCTCTGTGGCCAACGACCTGACTTTC.

A remark on this clonotype: This may come from a read error, since a much larger clone is one base off. V is TRBV12-3 or TRBV12-4 and J is TRBJ1-3; D is undetermined. Trimming stripped 0 bases from V and 0 bases from J, with 6 bases between. The CDR3 consists of 15 residues. CDR3 amino acids: CASSLAPFSGNTIYF. In nucleotides, the CDR3 is TGTGCCAGCAGTTTAGCTCCGTTCTCTGGAAACACCATATATTTT.

As for this clonotype: One end of the junction fails to match germline, which may point to a read error. This chain uses TRBV28 with TRBJ2-1; D assignment may be TRBD1 or TRBD2 (6 bases each). This CDR3 spans 17 amino acids. The germline V gene encodes CDR1 MDHEN and CDR2 SYDVKM. CDR3 in amino acids: CASSFLAAGGSYNEQLF. The DNA of the CDR3 is TGTGCCAGCAGTTTCTTGGCGGCCGGGGGCTCCTACAATGAGCAGCTCTTC.

In the case of this clonotype: Relative to the germline gene, one junction end is altered; a read error may explain this. The V call is TRBV11-1, the J call TRBJ1-4; D may be TRBD1 (6 bases). The germline gives CDR1 SGHAT, CDR2 FQDESV (reference sequence). CDR3 length: 16 residues. CDR3 nucleotide sequence: TGTGCCAGCAGTTTAGACCACGAGACAGGAACCGAAAAGCTGTTTTTT. Residues: CASSLDHETGTEKLFF.

This chain joins TRBV11-2 and TRBJ2-1; the D is unclear. The CDR3 covers 12 residues. The germline V gene has CDR1 SGHAT and CDR2 FQNNGV. Trimming shortened V by 8 bases and J by 8 bases, and 13 bases separated the two germline ends. CDR3 protein: CASGICLYEQFF. CDR3 DNA sequence: TGTGCCAGCGGGATATGTTTGTATGAGCAGTTCTTC.